This passage covers 29 T cell receptor beta chains from one sample sequenced in a study of T-cell reconstitution after alpha-beta-depleted transplantation in children. Unique molecular identifiers were incorporated into the prepared TCRbeta library. A single record per CDR3 protein comes from TCRdb applying MiXCR to the PCR reads. The sample yields 700,000 to 850,000 distinct CDR3 sequences, approximately 15% seen once. The material was PBMCs, mostly from graft donor cells, obtained 360 days after TCRalphabeta/CD19-depleted stem cell transplant. These receptors were collected from a male patient aged 10 to 17 who had a stem cell transplant for acute lymphoblastic leukemia, so the T cells may come from the graft donor.

In this sample, this clonotype turned up once. The chain couples TRBV4-1 to TRBJ2-4; D is undetermined. Germline lookup yields CDR1 MGHRA and CDR2 YSYEKL. The CDR3 extends over 13 amino acids. V was pared by 4 bases and J by 1 base, with 5 bases between. CDR3 sequence reads: CASSPGAKNIQYF. CDR3 nucleotides: TGCGCCAGCAGCCCTGGGGCCAAAAACATTCAGTACTTC.

This clonotype was seen only a few times. The chain couples TRBV12-3 or TRBV12-4 to TRBJ1-1; D is unresolved. Trimming left V 1 base short and J 7 bases short, with 10 bases between. The CDR3 sequence is 13 residues long. This CDR3 is CASSLEWGIEAFF. For the CDR3, the DNA is TGTGCCAGCAGTTTAGAGTGGGGTATTGAAGCTTTCTTT.

The chain joins TRBV4-1 to TRBJ2-3; D is unresolved. Looked up from germline, CDR1 is MGHRA and CDR2 is YSYEKL. V shed 6 bases and J shed 0 bases, with 10 bases lying between them. The CDR3 contains 14 residues. Here the CDR3 reads CASREAPSTDTQYF. The CDR3 coding sequence is TGCGCCAGCAGGGAAGCCCCTAGCACAGATACGCAGTATTTT.

This clonotype has more than one count but fewer than ten. This rearrangement joins TRBV15 to TRBJ1-3, with TRBD1 matching over 8 bases. Trimming cost V 5 bases and J 2 bases; bases outside gene matches: 11. Germline lookup yields CDR1 LNHNV and CDR2 YYDKDF (reference sequence). The CDR3 is 17 amino acids. Here the CDR3 DNA reads TGTGCCACCAGCGGTGCTAAGACAGGGGTTACTGGAAACACCATATATTTT. This encodes CATSGAKTGVTGNTIYF.

J is TRBJ2-1 and V is TRBV3-1; unclear D gene. Germline-derived CDR1 and CDR2 are LGHDT and YNNKEL (reference sequence). V lost 0 bases and J 7 bases, leaving 16 bases between the germline ends. This CDR3 has 16 amino acids. CDR3 DNA sequence: TGTGCCAGCAGCCAAGATCCATCCGCAGTCAGGAATGAGCAGTTCTTC. Residues: CASSQDPSAVRNEQFF.

The table lists this clonotype with a few counts. The chain couples TRBV11-2 to TRBJ1-2; D not certain. This CDR3 is 15 amino acids long. Trimming stripped 2 bases from V and 0 bases from J, with 10 bases between. CDR1 SGHAT and CDR2 FQNNGV come from the germline V gene. The CDR3 nucleotides read TGTGCCAGCAGCTTATACAGAACGTCTAACTATGGCTACACCTTC. It encodes CASSLYRTSNYGYTF.

There are a few counts of this clonotype. The chain uses TRBV2 and TRBJ2-1; tentative D call: TRBD2 (6 bases). Trimming left V 1 base short and J 2 bases short, with 18 bases between. The CDR3 has 18 residues. From germline, CDR1 is SNHLY and CDR2 FYNNEI. The CDR3 loop is CASSEDPPTRFTYNEQFF. The DNA for the CDR3 is TGTGCCAGCAGTGAAGACCCCCCGACTAGATTTACCTACAATGAGCAGTTCTTC.

V and J are TRBV6-1 and TRBJ1-6; possible D gene TRBD1, 6 bases. Germline CDR1 is MNHNS and CDR2 is SASEGT. Trimming cost V 7 bases and J 10 bases, with 17 bases left between them. This CDR3 contains 14 residues. The CDR3 nucleotides are TGTGCCAGCACCCGGACAGAGGGGGACTCACCCCTCCACTTT. Protein: CASTRTEGDSPLHF.

This clonotype was observed many times. The chain couples TRBV7-9 to TRBJ1-2; D call uncertain. In germline, CDR1 is SEHNR, CDR2 FQNEAQ (reference sequence). V was pared by 1 base and J by 4 bases, with 7 bases between. This CDR3 is built from 13 residues. The CDR3 region has the DNA TGTGCCAGCAGCTTAGTCCCAGGCTATGGCTACACCTTC. It specifies CASSLVPGYGYTF.

This clonotype is a singleton in its sample. This sequence may be a read error, since a much larger clone differs from it by one base. The V and J genes are TRBV6-1 and TRBJ2-2; 9 bases match TRBD2. The CDR3 has 14 amino acids. The J segment lost 6 bases and the V segment lost 6 bases, leaving 5 bases of the junction unmatched. Germline CDR1 and CDR2: MNHNS and SASEGT. CDR3: CASSQTSGAGELFF. The CDR3 nucleotides are TGTGCCAGCAGCCAGACTAGCGGCGCCGGGGAGCTGTTTTTT.

DNA for the CDR3: TGCAGTGCTAGTGGGCCTAGTGTCCGGGGACTTTCCTACGAGCAGTACTTC. Protein sequence: CSASGPSVRGLSYEQYF. This chain uses TRBV20-1 with TRBJ2-7; D may be TRBD2 (6 bases). With 3 bases removed from V and 1 base from J, the gap between germline ends came to 22 bases. CDR1 and CDR2 (germline): DFQATT, SNEGSKA (reference sequence). This CDR3 has 17 amino acids.

The chain combines TRBV5-1 with TRBJ2-1; 8 bases match TRBD1. This CDR3 has 16 residues. The ends lost 0 bases at V and 4 bases at J; junction bases unmatched: 6. Germline lookup yields CDR1 SGHRS and CDR2 YFSETQ. The chain's CDR3 is CASSLEPGGMYNEQFF. The DNA for the CDR3 is TGCGCCAGCAGCTTGGAGCCAGGGGGCATGTACAATGAGCAGTTCTTC.

The chain is built from TRBV11-1 and TRBJ1-3, with a possible D match to TRBD1 (5 bases). V was shortened by 2 bases and J by 0 bases, with 17 bases between the two germline ends. CDR1 is SGHAT, CDR2 FQDESV, per germline (reference sequence). There are 18 residues in the CDR3. CDR3 sequence reads: CASSLFGALTISGNTIYF. CDR3 nucleotide sequence: TGTGCCAGCAGCTTATTCGGGGCTCTAACGATCTCTGGAAACACCATATATTTT.

This clonotype has just a few counts. The rearrangement links TRBV9 to TRBJ2-3; 7 bases map to TRBD2. The CDR3 spans 16 residues. V shed 0 bases, J shed 3 bases, and the junction held 7 bases outside the gene matches. Germline V CDR1 and CDR2: SGDLS, YYNGEE. CDR3 sequence: CASSVEAGAGTDTQYF. The CDR3 DNA is TGTGCCAGCAGCGTAGAGGCGGGAGCGGGGACAGATACGCAGTATTTT.

In its sample, this clonotype was seen a few times. This chain joins TRBV20-1 and TRBJ2-5; the D call may be TRBD1 or TRBD2 (6 bases each). From germline, CDR1 is DFQATT and CDR2 SNEGSKA (reference sequence). The V gene lost 6 bases and the J gene lost 3 bases, with 23 bases spanning the gap. The CDR3 runs 16 residues. The CDR3 DNA sequence: TGCAGTGCCCTGACGTGGGGGGCCGGGCTCGAAGAGACCCAGTACTTC. Protein product: CSALTWGAGLEETQYF.

The rearrangement joins TRBV5-1 to TRBJ1-2; 8 bases are shared with TRBD1. The CDR3 length is 19 residues. After removal of 2 bases from V and 8 bases from J, the junction contained 23 bases not matched to a gene. The germline CDR1 and CDR2 sequences are SGHRS and YFSETQ. CDR3: CASSLKPRTGLLDVGGYTF. The CDR3 DNA reads as TGCGCCAGCAGCTTAAAACCACGGACAGGGTTGTTGGACGTTGGAGGCTACACCTTC. The full variable domain, in which reference TRBV5-1 and TRBJ1-2 provide the parts outside the CDR3, is KAGVTQTPRYLIKTRGQQVTLSCSPISGHRSVSWYQQTPGQGLQFLFEYFSETQRNKGNFPGRFSGRQFSNSRSEMNVSTLELGDSALYLCASSLKPRTGLLDVGGYTFGSGTRLTVV.

This clonotype was counted between two and nine times. Written as DNA, the CDR3 is TGCAGTGCTAGAGATACCGTTTACGAGCAGTACTTC. It encodes CSARDTVYEQYF. The rearrangement links TRBV20-1 to TRBJ2-7; D not resolved. Between the trimmed V and J ends, which lost 0 bases and 4 bases, there was a span of 7 bases. Germline lookup yields CDR1 DFQATT and CDR2 SNEGSKA (reference sequence). The CDR3 loop spans 12 amino acids.

There are many counts of this clonotype. The chain links TRBV9 to TRBJ2-1; D uncertain. The CDR3 length is 12 residues. The germline gives CDR1 SGDLS, CDR2 YYNGEE. Trimming took 5 bases from V and 7 from J, leaving 10 bases between them. The CDR3 DNA sequence: TGTGCCAGCAGTGGGCACCCAAATGAGCAGTTCTTC. This translates into CASSGHPNEQFF.

The chain has TRBV15 and TRBJ2-7; TRBD1 matches at 8 bases. The CDR3 has 16 residues. Trimming at V came to 0 bases and at J to 0 bases, leaving 4 bases not matched to a gene. CDR1 and CDR2 from the germline V gene are LNHNV and YYDKDF (reference sequence). The CDR3: CATSRDWTGSSYEQYF. The DNA of the CDR3 is TGTGCCACCAGCAGAGATTGGACAGGGAGCTCCTACGAGCAGTACTTC. The whole variable domain, filled in from reference TRBV15 and TRBJ2-7, reads DAMVIQNPRYQVTQFGKPVTLSCSQTLNHNVMYWYQQKSSQAPKLLFHYYDKDFNNEADTPDNFQSRRPNTSFCFLDIRSPGLGDTAMYLCATSRDWTGSSYEQYFGPGTRLTVT.

This clonotype was picked up a small number of times. This rearrangement joins TRBV3-1 to TRBJ2-1; 9 bases agree with TRBD2. CDR1 is LGHDT, CDR2 YNNKEL, per germline (reference sequence). This CDR3 spans 13 amino acids. J lost 8 bases, V lost 4 bases, and 3 bases had no gene match. The CDR3 spells CASSRTSVHEQFF. CDR3 nucleotide sequence: TGTGCCAGCAGCCGGACTAGCGTCCATGAGCAGTTCTTC.

The CDR3 here is CATSRGHDYNEQFF. As DNA, the CDR3 is TGTGCCACCAGCAGAGGGCATGACTACAATGAGCAGTTCTTC. V usage is TRBV15 and J usage is TRBJ2-1; D is uncertain. The V and J ends lost 1 base and 3 bases respectively, with 7 bases between them. Germline loops: CDR1 LNHNV, CDR2 YYDKDF (reference sequence). The CDR3 is 14 amino acids.

In its sample, this clonotype was seen a few times. The CDR3 region is CASGDSQTTDTQYF. In nucleotides, the CDR3 is TGTGCCAGCGGGGACTCCCAAACCACAGATACGCAGTATTTT. This sequence joins TRBV27 and TRBJ2-3; weak D call: TRBD2 (6 bases). Between the trimmed V and J ends, which lost 8 bases and 2 bases, there was a span of 14 bases. The germline V gene has CDR1 MNHEY and CDR2 SMNVEV (reference sequence). This CDR3 has 14 amino acids.

V usage is TRBV29-1 and J usage is TRBJ2-7; tentative D call: TRBD2 (5 bases). V shed 3 bases and J shed 1 base, with 10 bases lying between them. Germline V gene sequence: CDR1 SQVTM, CDR2 ANQGSEA. This CDR3 has 13 residues. Written as DNA, the CDR3 is TGCAGCGTTGAGATCCCGGGATCCTACGAGCAGTACTTC. This codes for CSVEIPGSYEQYF.

V and J are TRBV5-6 and TRBJ1-5; the match to TRBD1 covers 8 bases. Per the germline V gene, CDR1 is SGHDT and CDR2 is YYEEEE. J gave up 4 bases and V 0 bases, and 3 bases lay outside the gene matches. CDR3 length: 15 amino acids. In DNA, the CDR3 is TGTGCCAGCAGCTTGGTGGACAGGGAAAATCAGCCCCAGCATTTT. Translated, it gives CASSLVDRENQPQHF.

This clonotype appeared a few times. This sequence joins TRBV12-3 or TRBV12-4 and TRBJ1-2, with 7 positions matching TRBD1. Losses at the gene ends were 1 base for V and 8 bases for J; bases not matched to a gene: 7. This CDR3 region has 14 residues. The CDR3 spells CASSLGDRVWGYTF. The CDR3 DNA follows: TGTGCCAGCAGTTTAGGAGACAGGGTGTGGGGCTACACCTTC.

The chain couples TRBV7-3 to TRBJ2-7; maybe TRBD1 (5 bases). Germline lookup yields CDR1 SGHTA and CDR2 FQGTGA. The V end was cut by 5 bases, the J end by 2 bases, with 16 bases between. This CDR3 has 15 residues. Here the CDR3 DNA reads TGTGCCAGCAGCATTCGAGGACAAACCGCCTACGAGCAGTACTTC. This encodes CASSIRGQTAYEQYF.

This clonotype is a singleton in its sample. The V and J genes are TRBV7-9 and TRBJ2-7; D unresolved. In germline, CDR1 is SEHNR, CDR2 FQNEAQ (reference sequence). Trimming removed 5 bases from V and 7 bases from J, with 9 bases in between. This CDR3 has 11 residues. Here the CDR3 DNA reads TGTGCCAGCAGCCCTAGTCAAGAGCAGTACTTC. This translates into CASSPSQEQYF. The full variable domain, its missing parts supplied by reference TRBV7-9 and TRBJ2-7, is DTGVSQNPRHKITKRGQNVTFRCDPISEHNRLYWYRQTLGQGPEFLTYFQNEAQLEKSRLLSDRFSAERPKGSFSTLEIQRTEQGDSAMYLCASSPSQEQYFGPGTRLTVT.

This clonotype was seen many times. The V and J genes are TRBV5-1 and TRBJ2-1; D uncertain. Per the germline V gene, CDR1 is SGHRS and CDR2 is YFSETQ. The length of the CDR3 is 14 residues. Trimming stripped 1 base from V and 9 bases from J, with 14 bases between. The CDR3 nucleotides read TGCGCCAGCAGCTTGTATTCTGGTTTTGGTGAGCAGTTCTTC. Translation gives CASSLYSGFGEQFF.

The chain uses TRBV15 and TRBJ2-5, with TRBD1 matching over 7 bases. The CDR3 runs to 15 residues. Germline V gives CDR1 LNHNV, CDR2 YYDKDF (reference sequence). V lost 3 bases and J lost 5; bases outside the gene matches: 9. The CDR3: CATSSARGMGETQYF. In DNA form, the CDR3 reads TGTGCCACCAGCAGCGCCAGGGGGATGGGGGAGACCCAGTACTTC.